These 13 T cell receptor beta chains were all obtained from the same sample, sequenced in a study of cytomegalovirus exposure and HLA in healthy donors. With 60 Vbeta and 13 Jbeta primers, the PCR was carried out. Assay used: immunoSEQ multiplex PCR; TCRdb lists only in-frame clones, some missing. Of hundreds of thousands of clones detected, roughly 88% appear once; the ten largest clones hold under 0.85%. Sequencing was done on a sample of PBMCs. These receptors were collected from a boy aged 2 to 10 in good health and CMV-seronegative.

The rearrangement links TRBV11-2 to TRBJ1-4; 9 bases agree with TRBD1. Unmatched junction bases numbered 11, after V lost 5 bases and J lost 7 bases. The CDR3 is 16 amino acids. Germline lookup yields CDR1 SGHAT and CDR2 FQNNGV. The chain's CDR3 is CASSRLGGQGTEKLFF. Written as DNA, the CDR3 is TGTGCCAGCAGCCGCCTGGGCGGACAGGGGACTGAAAAACTGTTTTTT. The full variable domain, in which reference TRBV11-2 and TRBJ1-4 provide the parts outside the CDR3, is EAGVAQSPRYKIIEKRQSVAFWCNPISGHATLYWYQQILGQGPKLLIQFQNNGVVDDSQLPKDRFSAERLKGVDSTLKIQPAKLEDSAVYLCASSRLGGQGTEKLFFGSGTQLSVL.

This rearrangement joins TRBV10-1 to TRBJ1-1, with 8 positions matching TRBD1. This CDR3 contains 15 residues. Trimming at V came to 4 bases and at J to 2 bases, leaving 6 bases not matched to a gene. Germline loops: CDR1 WNHNN, CDR2 SYGVQD (reference sequence). The CDR3 sequence is CASSGTGSPNTEAFF. Written as DNA, the CDR3 is TGCGCCAGCAGTGGGACAGGGAGCCCAAACACTGAAGCTTTCTTT.

The rearrangement uses TRBV10-3 and TRBJ2-3; 14 bases are a match to TRBD2. The CDR3 consists of 18 residues. The germline V gene has CDR1 ENHRY and CDR2 SYGVKD. Trimming took 6 bases from V and 2 from J; bases not matched to a gene: 10. CDR3 nucleotides: TGTGCCATCAGGGACCTCGGGACTAGCGGGAGACCCACAGATACGCAGTATTTT. Residues: CAIRDLGTSGRPTDTQYF.

The CDR3 DNA reads TGTGCCAGCAGCCCGGGACAGAGGGGATCGTACGAGCAGTACTTC. It specifies CASSPGQRGSYEQYF. The chain employs TRBV7-9 and TRBJ2-7, with 7 bases identical to TRBD1. J lost 4 bases, V lost 5 bases, and 11 bases had no gene match. This CDR3 comprises 15 residues. Germline V gene data show CDR1 as SEHNR and CDR2 as FQNEAQ (reference sequence).

J is TRBJ2-5 and V is TRBV7-3; possible D gene TRBD2, 6 bases. This CDR3 has 14 amino acids. Germline loops: CDR1 SGHTA, CDR2 FQGTGA. V dropped 2 bases and J dropped 2 bases, with 9 bases sitting between them. CDR3 sequence: CASSLWAGQETQYF. DNA for the CDR3: TGTGCCAGCAGCTTATGGGCGGGGCAAGAGACCCAGTACTTC.

V and J are TRBV19 and TRBJ1-1, with D possibly being TRBD1 (6 bases). Trimming cost V 5 bases and J 8 bases, with 9 bases left between them. There are 11 residues in the CDR3. Per germline, CDR1 LNHDA and CDR2 SQIVND (reference sequence). The DNA of the CDR3 is TGTGCCAGTAGTCTGGGACAAGAAGCTTTCTTT. As protein: CASSLGQEAFF.

The rearrangement links TRBV7-8 to TRBJ2-7; TRBD1 agrees at 7 bases. The germline CDR1 and CDR2 sequences are SGHVS and FQNEAQ. The J segment lost 3 bases and the V segment lost 1 base, leaving 9 bases of the junction unmatched. The CDR3 totals 16 residues. The CDR3 loop reads CASSLEGPAGGYEQYF. CDR3 in DNA: TGTGCCAGCAGCTTAGAGGGGCCGGCAGGGGGCTACGAGCAGTACTTC.

The chain is built from TRBV5-4 and TRBJ2-1; 9 bases agree with TRBD2. Germline V gives CDR1 SGHNT, CDR2 YYREEE (reference sequence). This CDR3 spans 17 amino acids. The J segment lost 7 bases and the V segment lost 0 bases, leaving 11 bases of the junction unmatched. The CDR3 DNA reads as TGTGCCAGCAGCTTGGCGTCTTGGGCTAGCGGGAAGAATGAGCAGTTCTTC. The encoded protein is CASSLASWASGKNEQFF. Complete variable domain (other parts from reference TRBV5-4 and TRBJ2-1): ETGVTQSPTHLIKTRGQQVTLRCSSQSGHNTVSWYQQALGQGPQFIFQYYREEENGRGNFPPRFSGLQFPNYSSELNVNALELDDSALYLCASSLASWASGKNEQFFGPGTRLTVL.

The gene calls are TRBV29-1 and TRBJ2-4, with D hard to call. Trimming shortened V by 5 bases and J by 7 bases, and 12 bases separated the two germline ends. The CDR3 loop spans 12 amino acids. Germline lookup yields CDR1 SQVTM and CDR2 ANQGSEA. CDR3 in amino acids: CSVFSLGNIQYF. For the CDR3, the DNA is TGCAGCGTTTTCTCGCTCGGGAACATTCAGTACTTC.

J is TRBJ1-5 and V is TRBV19, with D possibly matching TRBD1 (6 bases). The CDR3 runs 14 residues. Trimming took off 5 bases at V and 7 bases at J, with 15 bases between the two ends. Germline V lookup: CDR1 LNHDA, CDR2 SQIVND (reference sequence). The CDR3 bases are TGTGCCAGTAGTTCCCAGGGGAATAACCAGCCCCAGCATTTT. This gives the protein CASSSQGNNQPQHF. The full variable domain, with the rest looked up from reference TRBV19 and TRBJ1-5, is DGGITQSPKYLFRKEGQNVTLSCEQNLNHDAMYWYRQDPGQGLRLIYYSQIVNDFQKGDIAEGYSVSREKKESFPLTVTSAQKNPTAFYLCASSSQGNNQPQHFGDGTRLSIL.

On this clone itself: A junction end diverges from the germline sequence, so it may reflect a read error. The genes are TRBV7-9 and TRBJ2-3; the match to TRBD2 covers 13 bases. CDR1 SEHNR and CDR2 FQNEAQ come from the germline V gene (reference sequence). The CDR3 is made up of 16 amino acids. CDR3 sequence reads: CSSSQWTSGSANTQYF. The CDR3 DNA reads TGTTCCAGCAGCCAATGGACTAGCGGGAGTGCAAATACGCAGTATTTT. Variable domain in full (rest from reference TRBV7-9 and TRBJ2-3): DTGVSQNPRHKITKRGQNVTFRCDPISEHNRLYWYRQTLGQGPEFLTYFQNEAQLEKSRLLSDRFSAERPKGSFSTLEIQRTEQGDSAMYLCSSSQWTSGSANTQYFGPGTRLTVL.

The chain is built from TRBV5-6 and TRBJ1-5; the D gene is possibly TRBD1 (6 bases). Trimming took 3 bases from V and 9 from J, leaving 28 bases between them. This CDR3 is built from 18 residues. Germline-derived CDR1 and CDR2 are SGHDT and YYEEEE. Written as DNA, the CDR3 is TGTGCCAGCAGCTCCCATCGGCTGGGGGGGGGCCGATGGGTGCCCCAGCATTTT. It is translated as CASSSHRLGGGRWVPQHF.

The CDR3 loop reads CASSRGLAGEETQYF. The CDR3 bases are TGTGCCAGCAGTCGGGGACTAGCGGGAGAAGAGACCCAGTACTTC. The rearrangement joins TRBV27 to TRBJ2-5, with 14 bases identical to TRBD2. After removal of 5 bases from V and 3 bases from J, the junction contained 2 bases not matched to a gene. Germline CDR1 and CDR2: MNHEY and SMNVEV (reference sequence). The CDR3 is 15 amino acids.